The entry below describes one T cell receptor (beta chain). The data were taken from a study of blood T cell repertoires in COVID-19. V shed 2 bases and J 12 bases; nucleotides not matched to a gene: 14. The CDR3 totals 16 residues. Germline V gene sequence: CDR1 LGHDT, CDR2 YNNKEL (reference sequence). Under the authors' procedure: The authors estimated nucleated cell counts from reference gene primer amplification. TCRdb's table, derived via immunoSEQ multiplex PCR, lists solely in-frame clones and lacks some. V and J calls plus clone size are reproduced from that table; the DNA served to infer D and trimming. The sample lists more than 130,000 clones, approximately 84% seen once, with over 7.5% in the top ten.

The source material was peripheral blood. This TCR was sampled from a woman aged 80 or older in a cohort sampled during active or convalescent COVID-19. The V call is TRBV3-1 (or the pseudogene TRBV3-2), the J call TRBJ2-1; TRBD1 matches at 9 bases. This chain's CDR3 is CASSQPFGRDRVRQFF. CDR3 coding DNA: TGTGCCAGCAGCCAACCATTCGGCAGGGACAGGGTGCGGCAGTTCTTC.